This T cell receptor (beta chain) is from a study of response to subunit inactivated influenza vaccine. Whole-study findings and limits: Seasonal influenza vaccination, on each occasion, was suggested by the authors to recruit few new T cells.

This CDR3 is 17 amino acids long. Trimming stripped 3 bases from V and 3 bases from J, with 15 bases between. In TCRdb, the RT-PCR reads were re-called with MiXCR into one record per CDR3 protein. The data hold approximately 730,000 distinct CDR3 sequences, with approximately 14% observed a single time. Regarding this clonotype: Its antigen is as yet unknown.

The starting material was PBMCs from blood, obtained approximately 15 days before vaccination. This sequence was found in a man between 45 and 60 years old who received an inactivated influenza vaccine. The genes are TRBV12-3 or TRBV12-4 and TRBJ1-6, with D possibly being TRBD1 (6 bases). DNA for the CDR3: TGTGCCAGCAGTTTGGGGGGCAGGGACTTCTATAATTCACCCCTCCACTTT. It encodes CASSLGGRDFYNSPLHF.